Listed below are T cell receptor beta chains from one sample, sequenced in a study of blood T cell repertoires in COVID-19. The protocol was immunoSEQ multiplex PCR, while the TCRdb copy is restricted to in-frame clones and leaves out a portion. The sample holds just over 250,000 clones; about 90% are singletons and the top ten take about 9.4%. Material: peripheral blood. The origin of the receptors is a woman aged 65 to 85 with COVID-19, enrolled during active disease. The CDR3 runs from the conserved cysteine through the conserved F or W. The order of the fields is CDR3 length, clone size, D gene, V gene, J gene, CDR3 protein, CDR3 DNA. The D gene is left open where the match is weak. The listing skips clone size in some rows; elsewhere it reads once, few, many or a size class.

cdr3_length: 18
clone_size: -
d_call: TRBD1
v_call: TRBV7-8
j_call: TRBJ1-2
cdr3_aa: CASSPGTGGAGGSYGYTF
cdr3_nt: TGTGCCAGCAGCCCCGGGACAGGGGGCGCCGGTGGTAGCTATGGCTACACCTTC

cdr3_length: 13
clone_size: -
d_call: -
v_call: TRBV27
j_call: TRBJ1-1
cdr3_aa: CASSLVSGTEAFF
cdr3_nt: TGTGCCAGCAGTTTAGTCTCAGGTACTGAAGCTTTCTTT

cdr3_length: 12
clone_size: -
d_call: -
v_call: TRBV12-3/TRBV12-4
j_call: TRBJ1-2
cdr3_aa: CASQGQSYGYTF
cdr3_nt: TGTGCCAGCCAGGGCCAGTCCTATGGCTACACCTTC

cdr3_length: 18
clone_size: -
d_call: TRBD1
v_call: TRBV11-2
j_call: TRBJ2-5
cdr3_aa: CASSPERTGQGHQETQYF
cdr3_nt: TGTGCCAGCAGCCCTGAAAGAACAGGACAGGGCCACCAAGAGACCCAGTACTTC

cdr3_length: 17
clone_size: once
d_call: TRBD2
v_call: TRBV9
j_call: TRBJ2-1
cdr3_aa: CASSVDSGSSSYNEQFF
cdr3_nt: TGTGCCAGCAGCGTAGATAGCGGGTCAAGCTCCTACAATGAGCAGTTCTTC

cdr3_length: 13
clone_size: many
d_call: TRBD1
v_call: TRBV9
j_call: TRBJ1-6
cdr3_aa: CASSPDRVSPLHF
cdr3_nt: TGTGCCAGCAGCCCGGACAGGGTTTCACCCCTCCACTTT

cdr3_length: 15
clone_size: -
d_call: TRBD2
v_call: TRBV4-1
j_call: TRBJ2-1
cdr3_aa: CASSQGSGTYNEQFF
cdr3_nt: TGCGCCAGCAGCCAAGGAAGCGGGACCTACAATGAGCAGTTCTTC

cdr3_length: 15
clone_size: -
d_call: -
v_call: TRBV5-1
j_call: TRBJ2-7
cdr3_aa: CASSLIGTFESEQYF
cdr3_nt: TGCGCCAGCAGCCTTATAGGGACATTCGAGAGCGAGCAGTACTTC

cdr3_length: 16
clone_size: -
d_call: -
v_call: TRBV19
j_call: TRBJ1-5
cdr3_aa: CASSAGQHYSNQPQHF
cdr3_nt: TGTGCCAGTAGTGCAGGACAGCACTATAGCAATCAGCCCCAGCATTTT

cdr3_length: 13
clone_size: -
d_call: TRBD1
v_call: TRBV7-2
j_call: TRBJ1-2
cdr3_aa: CASSEGQGDGYTF
cdr3_nt: TGTGCCAGCAGCGAAGGACAGGGGGACGGCTACACCTTC

cdr3_length: 17
clone_size: -
d_call: TRBD2
v_call: TRBV5-1
j_call: TRBJ2-1
cdr3_aa: CASSLGLAGGSYNEQFF
cdr3_nt: TGCGCCAGCAGCCTGGGACTAGCGGGAGGGTCCTACAATGAGCAGTTCTTC

cdr3_length: 12
clone_size: -
d_call: TRBD1
v_call: TRBV29-1
j_call: TRBJ2-1
cdr3_aa: CSVGQGENEQFF
cdr3_nt: TGCAGCGTTGGACAGGGGGAGAATGAGCAGTTCTTC

cdr3_length: 14
clone_size: -
d_call: -
v_call: TRBV19
j_call: TRBJ1-1
cdr3_aa: CASRPTQVDTEAFF
cdr3_nt: TGTGCCAGTAGACCGACACAAGTTGACACTGAAGCTTTCTTT

cdr3_length: 13
clone_size: -
d_call: -
v_call: TRBV6-2/TRBV6-3
j_call: TRBJ1-1
cdr3_aa: CASSPRGTLEAFF
cdr3_nt: TGTGCCAGCAGTCCAAGAGGGACACTTGAAGCTTTCTTT

cdr3_length: 16
clone_size: -
d_call: TRBD1
v_call: TRBV5-1
j_call: TRBJ1-5
cdr3_aa: CASSLAPGTGVRTQHF
cdr3_nt: TGCGCCAGCAGCTTGGCCCCTGGGACAGGGGTGCGGACCCAGCATTTT

cdr3_length: 14
clone_size: once
d_call: -
v_call: TRBV5-1
j_call: TRBJ2-7
cdr3_aa: CASSFGRSTYEQYF
cdr3_nt: TGCGCCAGCAGCTTTGGCAGGTCCACCTACGAGCAGTACTTC

cdr3_length: 12
clone_size: -
d_call: -
v_call: TRBV30
j_call: TRBJ2-1
cdr3_aa: CAWGPSYNEQFF
cdr3_nt: TGTGCCTGGGGGCCCAGTTACAATGAGCAGTTCTTC

cdr3_length: 14
clone_size: -
d_call: TRBD1
v_call: TRBV10-3
j_call: TRBJ1-1
cdr3_aa: CAIGGDRGNTEAFF
cdr3_nt: TGTGCCATCGGTGGGGACAGGGGGAACACTGAAGCTTTCTTT

cdr3_length: 14
clone_size: -
d_call: -
v_call: TRBV5-4
j_call: TRBJ2-1
cdr3_aa: CASSLGSSYNEQFF
cdr3_nt: TGTGCCAGCAGCTTGGGTAGCTCCTACAATGAGCAGTTCTTC

cdr3_length: 13
clone_size: -
d_call: TRBD1
v_call: TRBV29-1
j_call: TRBJ2-1
cdr3_aa: CSVDRDLYNEQFF
cdr3_nt: TGCAGCGTCGACAGGGACCTTTACAATGAGCAGTTCTTC

cdr3_length: 17
clone_size: few
d_call: TRBD2
v_call: TRBV2
j_call: TRBJ2-5
cdr3_aa: CASSKSTGGILQETQYF
cdr3_nt: TGTGCCAGCTCAAAAAGCACGGGAGGGATACTACAAGAGACCCAGTACTTC

cdr3_length: 14
clone_size: -
d_call: -
v_call: TRBV2
j_call: TRBJ1-2
cdr3_aa: CASSKTRPRDGYTF
cdr3_nt: TGTGCCAGCAGCAAGACCCGCCCCAGGGATGGCTACACCTTC

cdr3_length: 15
clone_size: -
d_call: TRBD1
v_call: TRBV5-4
j_call: TRBJ1-2
cdr3_aa: CASSLGRGWNYGYTF
cdr3_nt: TGTGCCAGCAGCTTGGGCAGGGGGTGGAACTATGGCTACACCTTC

cdr3_length: 14
clone_size: -
d_call: -
v_call: TRBV28
j_call: TRBJ2-2
cdr3_aa: CASSRGGYTGELFF
cdr3_nt: TGTGCCAGCAGCCGCGGCGGGTACACCGGGGAGCTGTTTTTT

cdr3_length: 17
clone_size: -
d_call: TRBD1
v_call: TRBV19
j_call: TRBJ1-5
cdr3_aa: CASSSGTGGYSNQPQHF
cdr3_nt: TGTGCCAGTAGTAGTGGGACAGGGGGCTATAGCAATCAGCCCCAGCATTTT

cdr3_length: 14
clone_size: -
d_call: -
v_call: TRBV19
j_call: TRBJ1-4
cdr3_aa: CASSIGEANEKLFF
cdr3_nt: TGTGCCAGTAGTATCGGGGAGGCGAATGAAAAACTGTTTTTT

cdr3_length: 13
clone_size: -
d_call: -
v_call: TRBV7-9
j_call: TRBJ1-1
cdr3_aa: CASSLAQNTEAFF
cdr3_nt: TGTGCCAGCAGCTTAGCACAGAACACTGAAGCTTTCTTT

cdr3_length: 15
clone_size: -
d_call: TRBD2
v_call: TRBV24-1
j_call: TRBJ2-7
cdr3_aa: CATSEGGRGVNEQYF
cdr3_nt: TGTGCCACCAGTGAAGGCGGGAGGGGTGTCAACGAGCAGTACTTC

cdr3_length: 16
clone_size: -
d_call: TRBD2
v_call: TRBV5-1
j_call: TRBJ2-1
cdr3_aa: CASSLAILASANEQFF
cdr3_nt: TGCGCCAGCAGCTTGGCCATACTAGCGTCGGCTAATGAGCAGTTCTTC

cdr3_length: 17
clone_size: -
d_call: TRBD1
v_call: TRBV28
j_call: TRBJ1-6
cdr3_aa: CASSLGQGGTYNSPLHF
cdr3_nt: TGTGCCAGCAGTTTAGGTCAGGGGGGAACCTATAATTCACCCCTCCACTTT

cdr3_length: 13
clone_size: -
d_call: -
v_call: TRBV7-8
j_call: TRBJ1-4
cdr3_aa: CASSLAGTEKLFF
cdr3_nt: TGTGCCAGCAGCTTAGCGGGGACAGAAAAACTGTTTTTT

cdr3_length: 13
clone_size: -
d_call: -
v_call: TRBV6-1
j_call: TRBJ1-5
cdr3_aa: CASSEWGDQPQHF
cdr3_nt: TGTGCCAGCAGTGAATGGGGCGATCAGCCCCAGCATTTT